The 18 T cell receptor beta chains reported below all come from one sample, sequenced in a study of blood T cell repertoires in COVID-19. Method: immunoSEQ multiplex PCR; TCRdb's copy keeps in-frame clones and lacks some. The data contain 50,000 to 85,000 clones, approximately 79% of them singletons. Sequencing input: peripheral blood. These receptors all stem from a man aged 60 to 69 with acute or convalescent COVID-19.

The gene calls are TRBV3-1 (or the pseudogene TRBV3-2) and TRBJ2-7, with a weak D call TRBD2 (7 bases). Germline V gene lookup returns CDR1 LGHDT and CDR2 YNNKEL (reference sequence). This CDR3 region has 12 residues. The CDR3 DNA sequence: TGTACTCGGGGGCTAGCGGATTACGAGCAGTACGTC. Residues: CTRGLADYEQYV.

The genes are TRBV7-9 and TRBJ1-5; the match to TRBD1 covers 8 bases. Unmatched junction bases numbered 2, after V lost 1 base and J lost 3 bases. The CDR3 is made up of 15 amino acids. Germline loops: CDR1 SEHNR, CDR2 FQNEAQ (reference sequence). The CDR3 DNA sequence: TGTGCCAGCAGCTTAGGGACAGGGATCAATCAGCCCCAGCATTTT. As protein: CASSLGTGINQPQHF.

The V gene is TRBV3-1 (or the pseudogene TRBV3-2), the J gene TRBJ2-5; perhaps TRBD2 as D (6 bases). The germline V and J ends were trimmed by 4 bases and 4 bases, with 16 bases remaining between them. Germline CDR1 is LGHDT and CDR2 is YNNKEL (reference sequence). The CDR3 consists of 15 residues. DNA for the CDR3: TGTGCCAGCAGCCCCTCGGGGGTTGGATCAGAGACCCAGTACTTC. This sequence encodes CASSPSGVGSETQYF.

The chain has TRBV6-5 and TRBJ2-2, with a weak D call TRBD2 (7 bases). Trimming removed 8 bases at V and 1 base at J, with 14 bases between. CDR1 is MNHEY, CDR2 SVGAGI, per germline. CDR3 length equals 15 residues. The CDR3 bases are TGTGCCAGCCTCGCGGGGGCCGGGAACACCGGGGAGCTGTTTTTT. This translates into CASLAGAGNTGELFF.

The rearrangement links TRBV24-1 to TRBJ2-1; 9 bases align to TRBD1. CDR3 length: 14 residues. After removal of 4 bases from V and 6 bases from J, the junction contained 3 bases not matched to a gene. Germline V gene sequence: CDR1 KGHDR, CDR2 SFDVKD. Here the CDR3 reads CATSDLTGGNEQFF. The CDR3 nucleotides are TGTGCCACCAGTGACTTGACAGGGGGCAATGAGCAGTTCTTC.

This chain joins TRBV6-4 and TRBJ1-6, with 9 bases identical to TRBD1. The CDR3 runs to 15 residues. Germline loops: CDR1 MRHNA, CDR2 SNTAGT. Trimming took 6 bases from V and 4 from J; bases not matched to a gene: 4. The CDR3 DNA reads as TGTGCCAGCAGAGAACAGGGGGCTTATAATTCACCCCTCCACTTT. Protein sequence: CASREQGAYNSPLHF.

The rearrangement uses TRBV7-2 and TRBJ1-4; D remains unclear. The ends were cut back, 5 bases at V and 5 bases at J, with 12 bases in the middle. Germline V CDR1 and CDR2: SGHTA, FQGNSA. CDR3 length: 14 amino acids. The CDR3 region has the DNA TGTGCCAGCAGCCCGGGAGGTATCAATGAAAAACTGTTTTTT. Residues: CASSPGGINEKLFF.

The table lists this clone with many counts. For the CDR3, the DNA is TGCAGCGTTTCGGACAGGCCCTCAGGGCCCCAGCATTTT. It encodes CSVSDRPSGPQHF. The gene calls are TRBV29-1 and TRBJ1-5; 7 nucleotides line up with TRBD1. The germline CDR1 and CDR2 sequences are SQVTM and ANQGSEA. The CDR3 has 13 residues. The trim removed 5 bases at V and 9 bases at J, leaving 10 bases unmatched.

The CDR3 loop is CASTGRGQGRYGYTF. The CDR3, as DNA: TGTGCCAGCACAGGCAGGGGACAGGGCCGCTATGGCTACACCTTC. The rearrangement links TRBV2 to TRBJ1-2; 9 nucleotides align to TRBD1. V dropped 7 bases and J dropped 4; count of bases not matched to a gene: 10. The CDR3 has 15 residues. Germline CDR1 and CDR2: SNHLY and FYNNEI.

This sequence joins TRBV11-2 and TRBJ2-5, with a weak D call TRBD1 (6 bases). Germline CDR1 reads SGHAT; CDR2 reads FQNNGV. V gave up 0 bases and J gave up 4 bases, with 15 bases separating them. The CDR3 has 16 residues. CDR3 protein: CASSLEGAGDGETQYF. In DNA, the CDR3 is TGTGCCAGCAGCTTAGAGGGGGCAGGGGACGGAGAGACCCAGTACTTC.

This chain uses TRBV7-9 with TRBJ2-7, with TRBD2 matching 10 bases. V gave up 5 bases and J gave up 3 bases; unmatched junction bases: 7. Germline CDR1 is SEHNR and CDR2 is FQNEAQ (reference sequence). CDR3 length equals 15 residues. This chain's CDR3 is CASSPSGGPLYEQYF. CDR3 coding DNA: TGTGCCAGCAGCCCTAGCGGGGGCCCCCTCTACGAGCAGTACTTC.

This clone showed up just once. The CDR3 sequence is CASRPGQKETQYF. The CDR3 DNA sequence: TGTGCCAGCAGGCCGGGACAGAAAGAGACCCAGTACTTC. The rearrangement uses TRBV5-4 and TRBJ2-5, with 7 bases that match TRBD1. Germline V lookup: CDR1 SGHNT, CDR2 YYREEE (reference sequence). This CDR3 has 13 amino acids. Germline trimming cut 5 bases from V and 3 bases from J; bases unmatched to any gene: 4.

A single count supports this clone. V is TRBV24-1 and J is TRBJ1-6; 7 positions agree with TRBD1. This CDR3 comprises 14 residues. The V segment lost 6 bases and the J segment 5 bases; nucleotides outside the gene matches: 3. CDR1 and CDR2 (germline): KGHDR, SFDVKD. The CDR3 region has the DNA TGTGCCACCAGTACCGGGACAGATAATTCACCCCTCCACTTT. This gives the protein CATSTGTDNSPLHF.

The CDR3 here is CASSYDRADTEAFF. DNA of the CDR3: TGTGCCAGCAGTTACGACAGGGCCGACACTGAAGCTTTCTTT. The V call is TRBV6-2 or TRBV6-3, the J call TRBJ1-1; TRBD1 aligns across 7 bases. The ends lost 2 bases at V and 3 bases at J; junction bases unmatched: 3. This CDR3 has 14 amino acids. Germline assignment: CDR1 MNHEY and CDR2 SVGEGT.

V gene TRBV11-2 combines with J gene TRBJ1-4, with D possibly matching TRBD1 (5 bases). CDR3 length: 14 amino acids. Trimming removed 5 bases from V and 7 bases from J, with 14 bases in between. The germline V gene has CDR1 SGHAT and CDR2 FQNNGV. The CDR3: CASSAGGKIEKLFF. As DNA, the CDR3 is TGTGCCAGCAGCGCTGGGGGGAAAATTGAAAAACTGTTTTTT. Using reference TRBV11-2 and TRBJ1-4 for the parts outside the CDR3, the full variable domain is EAGVAQSPRYKIIEKRQSVAFWCNPISGHATLYWYQQILGQGPKLLIQFQNNGVVDDSQLPKDRFSAERLKGVDSTLKIQPAKLEDSAVYLCASSAGGKIEKLFFGSGTQLSVL.

CDR3 sequence: CASRLPGAGTQYF. The CDR3 DNA reads as TGTGCCAGCAGATTACCGGGAGCTGGGACGCAGTATTTT. This chain uses TRBV6-5 with TRBJ2-3; D is possibly TRBD2 (6 bases). This CDR3 region has 13 residues. V was trimmed by 6 bases and J by 9 bases, leaving 16 bases between them. CDR1 and CDR2 from the germline V gene are MNHEY and SVGAGI.

The chain employs TRBV19 and TRBJ1-2; no firm D call. The V and J ends lost 6 bases and 3 bases respectively, with 14 bases between them. Germline CDR1 LNHDA, CDR2 SQIVND (reference sequence). CDR3 length equals 14 residues. The CDR3, as DNA: TGTGCCAGTAGCTTGGCGGATGGCTACTATGGCTACACCTTC. This translates into CASSLADGYYGYTF. Looking up the rest from reference TRBV19 and TRBJ1-2 gives the full variable domain: DGGITQSPKYLFRKEGQNVTLSCEQNLNHDAMYWYRQDPGQGLRLIYYSQIVNDFQKGDIAEGYSVSREKKESFPLTVTSAQKNPTAFYLCASSLADGYYGYTFGSGTRLTVV.

This clone appeared a few times. The chain uses TRBV3-1 (or the pseudogene TRBV3-2) and TRBJ1-4; D may be TRBD1 (5 bases). This CDR3 is built from 14 residues. Germline-derived CDR1 and CDR2 are LGHDT and YNNKEL (reference sequence). Trimming stripped 7 bases from V and 4 bases from J, with 13 bases between. Here the CDR3 DNA reads TGTGCCAGCACCCCGACAGCGTTTAATGAAAAACTGTTTTTT. Its protein is CASTPTAFNEKLFF.